A selection of T cell receptor beta chains follows, all from one sample in a study of glioma-infiltrating T cells. TCRdb re-called the multiplex PCR reads through MiXCR, storing one row per CDR3 protein. The sample includes more than 95,000 distinct CDR3 sequences, more than 20% of them seen just once. What was sequenced was glioma tissue, nonneoplastic brain tissue, or PBMCs (not recorded which). Source of these receptors: a human donor with low-grade glioma or glioblastoma, undergoing nonglioma brain surgery, or in good health (not recorded which). CDR3s include the opening cysteine and the closing phenylalanine or tryptophan. D genes are given only for firm matches. A row's size may be missing; if present it is once, few, many or a size class.

many,TRBV6-1,TRBJ2-1,TRBD2,TGTGCCAGCAGTAAACTTAGCGGGAATTACAATGAGCAGTTCTTC,CASSKLSGNYNEQFF
few,TRBV10-3,TRBJ2-7,TRBD1,TGTGCCATCAGTGGGGGGACAGTTAACTTC,CAISGGTVNF
many,TRBV20-1,TRBJ1-1,-,TGCAGTGCTAGGAAGCAGGGGAACACTGAAGCTTTCTTT,CSARKQGNTEAFF
-,TRBV4-3,TRBJ2-1,TRBD2,TGCGCCAGCAGCCAAGATGATAGCGGGGCGAGCTCCTACAGTGAGCGGTTCTTC,CASSQDDSGASSYSERFF
few,TRBV5-1,TRBJ2-7,-,TGCGCCAGCAGCCCCCGGGACGGTGCCTACGAGCAGTACTTC,CASSPRDGAYEQYF
many,TRBV5-4,TRBJ2-3,TRBD2,TGTGCCAGCAGCTTGGCCGGCGGGAGGAGCACAGATACGCAGTATTTT,CASSLAGGRSTDTQYF
-,TRBV7-8,TRBJ2-1,-,TGTGCCAGCAGCTTGAGAGGGGGATCCTACAATGAGCAGTTCTTC,CASSLRGGSYNEQFF
many,TRBV7-2,TRBJ1-2,-,TGTGCCAGCAGCTTAGGGGCGCGTGGGTATGGCTACACCTTC,CASSLGARGYGYTF
many,TRBV7-3,TRBJ2-7,-,TGTGCCAGCAGCTTATCAGGGGACGGTTTCGAGCAGTACTTC,CASSLSGDGFEQYF
many,TRBV20-1,TRBJ1-5,-,TGCAGTGCTAGAGTAGGAGGGAATAGCAATCAGCCCCAGCATTTT,CSARVGGNSNQPQHF
many,TRBV15,TRBJ2-5,TRBD2,TGTGCCACCAGCAGAGATCGGCTAGCGGTCCAAGAGACCCAGTACTTC,CATSRDRLAVQETQYF
many,TRBV19,TRBJ1-2,-,TGTGCCACCCTGGGCTTGGGCGCTAACTATGGCTACACCTTC,CATLGLGANYGYTF
-,TRBV4-2,TRBJ2-3,-,TGTGCCAGCAGCCAGGGACCTAGCACAGATACGCAGTATTTT,CASSQGPSTDTQYF
many,TRBV7-9,TRBJ2-7,TRBD2,TGTGCCAGCAGCTTATTGACCGGGACTAGCGGGAACGAGCAGTACTTC,CASSLLTGTSGNEQYF
few,TRBV29-1,TRBJ1-1,-,TGCAGCACTCCGGAAGGGACCCTGGCTTTCTTT,CSTPEGTLAFF
many,TRBV7-9,TRBJ2-1,TRBD1,TGTGCCAGCAGCTTAGGCGTAGGGGGCAGGAATGAGCAGTTCTTC,CASSLGVGGRNEQFF
many,TRBV2,TRBJ1-6,-,TGTGCCAGCAGTAAGGGGTGGCCGGGACCCCTCCACTTT,CASSKGWPGPLHF
many,TRBV6-4,TRBJ2-3,TRBD1,TGTGCCAGCAGCGCCGGGACAGGGGGGAGCACAGATACGCAGTATTTT,CASSAGTGGSTDTQYF
many,TRBV2,TRBJ2-3,TRBD2,TGTGCCAGCCGAAGACTAGCGGGGAGCACAGATACGCAGTATTTT,CASRRLAGSTDTQYF
few,TRBV14,TRBJ1-3,TRBD1,TGTGCCAGCAGCCAAGGCAGGGGGCTCGGAAACACCATATATTTT,CASSQGRGLGNTIYF
many,TRBV20-1,TRBJ2-7,-,TGCAGGGGCCTCAGACGGGACTCCTACGAGCAGTACTTC,CRGLRRDSYEQYF
many,TRBV4-3,TRBJ2-5,-,TGCGCCAGCAGCCAAGAAGCACGGTCCCAAGAGACCCAGTACTTC,CASSQEARSQETQYF